Each of the 32 T cell receptor beta chains below was sequenced from the same sample in a study of shared clonotypes between healthy human individuals. Terminally differentiated effector memory CD45RA+ cells were left out of the naive CD8 fraction, which was CD45RO-negative and positively selected for CCR7. Profiling relied on immunoSEQ multiplex PCR, and the TCRdb table lists in-frame clones only, not all of them. The sample has about 2.2 million clones, about 93% seen once. Material: naive CD8+ T cells from PBMCs. The receptor source for this set is a man aged 18 to 29 in good health. Some clones in this sample may be carry-over from other donors' samples.

CDR3 sequence reads: CSVGGRGSYNEQFF. CDR3 nucleotide sequence: TGCAGCGTTGGGGGAAGGGGGTCCTACAATGAGCAGTTCTTC. The gene calls are TRBV29-1 and TRBJ2-1; possible D gene TRBD1, 6 bases. The CDR3 sequence is 14 residues long. V lost 4 bases, J lost 1 base, and 11 bases lay in between. CDR1 is SQVTM and CDR2 is ANQGSEA in the germline V gene.

CDR3: CASSPYLSLGGEQYF. In DNA, the CDR3 is TGTGCCAGCAGTCCCTATTTGTCCCTAGGTGGCGAGCAGTACTTC. The chain employs TRBV28 and TRBJ2-7, with D hard to call. Germline V gives CDR1 MDHEN, CDR2 SYDVKM. The V end lost 5 bases, the J end lost 6 bases, and 20 bases lay between the germline ends. The CDR3 contains 15 residues.

CDR3 sequence: CASSLVQAVGYGYTF. CDR3 nucleotide sequence: TGCGCCAGCAGCTTGGTTCAGGCAGTGGGCTATGGCTACACCTTC. The rearrangement uses TRBV5-1 and TRBJ1-2, with D unclear. Germline V gene lookup returns CDR1 SGHRS and CDR2 YFSETQ. Trimming shortened V by 0 bases and J by 4 bases, and 13 bases separated the two germline ends. The CDR3 spans 15 residues.

The chain couples TRBV11-1 to TRBJ2-2, with a weak D call TRBD1 (6 bases). Germline V CDR1 and CDR2: SGHAT, FQDESV (reference sequence). Trimming took off 3 bases at V and 1 base at J, with 9 bases between the two ends. CDR3 size: 15 residues. The CDR3 DNA reads as TGTGCCAGCAGCTTCCTCAGGGGGAACACCGGGGAGCTGTTTTTT. Its protein is CASSFLRGNTGELFF.

The chain has TRBV5-4 and TRBJ2-2; TRBD2 agrees at 10 bases. CDR3 length equals 15 residues. Germline V gives CDR1 SGHNT, CDR2 YYREEE (reference sequence). Germline trimming cut 4 bases from V and 3 bases from J; bases unmatched to any gene: 3. The CDR3 is CASSPLAGDTGELFF. CDR3 in DNA: TGTGCCAGCAGCCCTCTAGCGGGAGACACCGGGGAGCTGTTTTTT. Supplemented by reference TRBV5-4 and TRBJ2-2, the full variable domain reads ETGVTQSPTHLIKTRGQQVTLRCSSQSGHNTVSWYQQALGQGPQFIFQYYREEENGRGNFPPRFSGLQFPNYSSELNVNALELDDSALYLCASSPLAGDTGELFFGEGSRLTVL.

The rearrangement links TRBV9 to TRBJ1-1; weak D call: TRBD1 (5 bases). Trimming removed 4 bases from V and 1 base from J, with 14 bases in between. CDR1 SGDLS and CDR2 YYNGEE come from the germline V gene. This CDR3 comprises 15 residues. CDR3 sequence: CASSPSSGGNTEAFF. Written as DNA, the CDR3 is TGTGCCAGCAGCCCTAGTTCGGGGGGGAACACTGAAGCTTTCTTT.

Comment on this clone: Other DNA sequences in the same sample also yield this CDR3. CDR3 DNA sequence: TGTGCCTGGAGCATATCCTACGAGCAGTACTTC. It is translated as CAWSISYEQYF. The V gene is TRBV30, the J gene TRBJ2-7; D is undetermined. This CDR3 region has 11 residues. Germline V gene lookup returns CDR1 GTSNPN and CDR2 SVGIG (reference sequence). Trimming stripped 3 bases from V and 1 base from J, with 4 bases between.

The gene calls are TRBV12-5 and TRBJ1-2; D is ambiguous. Germline loops: CDR1 LGHNT, CDR2 FRNRAP. The CDR3 spans 14 residues. V lost 1 base and J 5 bases, leaving 11 bases between the germline ends. CDR3 nucleotide sequence: TGTGCTAGTGGTTTGGGGGATAATATATATGGCTACACCTTC. Translation gives CASGLGDNIYGYTF. The full variable domain, with the rest looked up from reference TRBV12-5 and TRBJ1-2, is DARVTQTPRHKVTEMGQEVTMRCQPILGHNTVFWYRQTMMQGLELLAYFRNRAPLDDSGMPKDRFSAEMPDATLATLKIQPSEPRDSAVYFCASGLGDNIYGYTFGSGTRLTVV.

The chain is built from TRBV5-6 and TRBJ1-2, with D possibly matching TRBD1 (5 bases). Between the trimmed V and J ends, which lost 7 bases and 13 bases, there was a span of 11 bases. Germline CDR1 reads SGHDT; CDR2 reads YYEEEE. CDR3 length: 9 residues. The CDR3 region has the DNA TGTGCCAGCGGGGTTGGGGGCACCTTC. Amino acid sequence: CASGVGGTF.

This clone was observed a single time. V is TRBV6-6 and J is TRBJ1-1, with 11 bases that match TRBD1. The CDR3 spans 13 residues. Germline lookup yields CDR1 MNHNY and CDR2 SVGAGI (reference sequence). The trim removed 6 bases at V and 7 bases at J, leaving 4 bases unmatched. CDR3 protein: CASRLGQGDEAFF. The CDR3 DNA reads as TGTGCCAGCAGATTGGGACAGGGGGATGAAGCTTTCTTT.

The rearrangement links TRBV28 to TRBJ2-7; 8 nucleotides agree with TRBD1. The V gene's germline CDR1 is MDHEN and CDR2 SYDVKM. V dropped 4 bases and J dropped 0; count of bases not matched to a gene: 8. The CDR3 sequence is 16 residues long. For the CDR3, the DNA is TGTGCCAGCAGTTCCGATGACAGGGGAAGCTCCTACGAGCAGTACTTC. It encodes CASSSDDRGSSYEQYF.

The gene calls are TRBV2 and TRBJ2-5, with a weak D call TRBD2 (6 bases). Germline lookup yields CDR1 SNHLY and CDR2 FYNNEI. The CDR3 loop spans 14 amino acids. Trimming pared 2 bases from V and 5 bases from J, leaving 12 bases between. The CDR3 reads CASSEMGTLETQYF. The CDR3 nucleotides read TGTGCCAGCAGTGAAATGGGGACTCTGGAGACCCAGTACTTC.

V gene TRBV28 combines with J gene TRBJ2-7, with 11 bases lining up with TRBD2. With 3 bases clipped from V and 8 bases from J, the junction kept 9 bases outside the gene matches. Germline assignment: CDR1 MDHEN and CDR2 SYDVKM. This CDR3 has 15 amino acids. DNA for the CDR3: TGTGCCAGCAGTTTGGTTGTTAGCGGGAGGGTAAAGCAGTACTTC. It translates to CASSLVVSGRVKQYF. The full variable domain, its missing parts supplied by reference TRBV28 and TRBJ2-7, is DVKVTQSSRYLVKRTGEKVFLECVQDMDHENMFWYRQDPGLGLRLIYFSYDVKMKEKGDIPEGYSVSREKKERFSLILESASTNQTSMYLCASSLVVSGRVKQYFGPGTRLTVT.

This rearrangement joins TRBV16 to TRBJ1-5; D remains ambiguous. CDR1 and CDR2 (germline): KGHSY, FQNENV. The CDR3 covers 12 residues. V was cut by 2 bases and J by 3 bases, with 2 bases left in between. The CDR3 here is CASSQTNQPQHF. The CDR3 DNA reads as TGTGCCAGCAGCCAAACCAATCAGCCCCAGCATTTT.

A remark on this clone: This CDR3 is also generated by other DNA sequences in the sample. The J gene is TRBJ2-1, the V gene TRBV27, with 10 nucleotides matching TRBD1. Germline V CDR1 and CDR2: MNHEY, SMNVEV (reference sequence). After removal of 6 bases from V and 1 base from J, the junction contained 0 bases not matched to a gene. The CDR3 runs to 14 residues. CDR3 nucleotides: TGTGCCAGCAGGGACAGGGGGTCCTACAATGAGCAGTTCTTC. This gives the protein CASRDRGSYNEQFF.

This chain uses TRBV6-1 with TRBJ2-7; 11 positions agree with TRBD1. The J segment lost 5 bases and the V segment lost 3 bases, leaving 6 bases of the junction unmatched. CDR1 and CDR2 from the germline V gene are MNHNS and SASEGT. This CDR3 is built from 15 residues. Written as DNA, the CDR3 is TGTGCCAGCAGTGAGTGGACAGGGGGCATCAACGAGCAGTACTTC. Amino acids: CASSEWTGGINEQYF.

V gene TRBV13 combines with J gene TRBJ1-3; D not certain. V was shortened by 3 bases and J by 8 bases, with 5 bases between the two germline ends. The CDR3 contains 11 residues. Germline V CDR1 and CDR2: PRHDT, FYEKMQ (reference sequence). This chain's CDR3 is CASSLLDTIYF. CDR3 nucleotide sequence: TGTGCCAGCAGCTTGTTGGACACCATATATTTT.

The chain recombines TRBV6-4 with TRBJ2-7; TRBD1 matches 11 bases. The CDR3 totals 15 residues. Germline-derived CDR1 and CDR2 are MRHNA and SNTAGT. CDR3 loop: CETGTGGRGSYEQYF. CDR3 sequence (DNA): TGTGAGACCGGGACAGGGGGTCGGGGCTCCTACGAGCAGTACTTC.

The rearrangement links TRBV5-6 to TRBJ2-7, with D unclear. The V and J ends lost 2 bases and 2 bases respectively, with 11 bases between them. The CDR3 is made up of 14 amino acids. Per the germline V gene, CDR1 is SGHDT and CDR2 is YYEEEE. This CDR3 reads CASSFSSTTYEQYF. Here the CDR3 DNA reads TGTGCCAGCAGCTTCTCTAGTACCACCTACGAGCAGTACTTC.

V usage is TRBV27 and J usage is TRBJ2-1, with 7 bases matching TRBD2. V trimming: 5 bases; J trimming: 9 bases; junction bases outside the gene matches: 10. Germline values: CDR1 MNHEY, CDR2 SMNVEV (reference sequence). There are 14 residues in the CDR3. CDR3 in amino acids: CASSPRDGRSEQFF. The CDR3 nucleotides are TGTGCCAGCAGTCCCCGGGACGGGAGGAGTGAGCAGTTCTTC.

This chain joins TRBV7-9 and TRBJ1-5, with D perhaps TRBD1 (5 bases). CDR1 is SEHNR, CDR2 FQNEAQ, per germline (reference sequence). The CDR3 has 13 amino acids. V dropped 2 bases and J dropped 11 bases, with 13 bases sitting between them. The CDR3 DNA reads TGTGCCAGCAGCTTAACAGGCCGTAGAGCCCAGCATTTT. Translated, it gives CASSLTGRRAQHF.

The chain joins TRBV7-9 to TRBJ2-1; TRBD1 aligns across 8 bases. The CDR3 is 13 amino acids. Unmatched junction bases numbered 2, after V lost 5 bases and J lost 5 bases. Germline V gene lookup returns CDR1 SEHNR and CDR2 FQNEAQ (reference sequence). CDR3 in amino acids: CASSRDRNNEQFF. The DNA for the CDR3 is TGTGCCAGCAGCCGGGACAGGAACAATGAGCAGTTCTTC.

The rearrangement links TRBV14 to TRBJ1-1; no definite D call. The CDR3 length is 11 residues. CDR1 and CDR2 from the germline V gene are SGHDN and FVKESK. V lost 3 bases to trimming and J lost 3 bases, with 2 bases between them. DNA of the CDR3: TGTGCCAGCAGCCACGACACTGAAGCTTTCTTT. Encoded protein: CASSHDTEAFF.

This chain uses TRBV7-9 with TRBJ1-4, with D hard to call. Trimming took 4 bases from V and 8 from J, leaving 11 bases between them. This CDR3 contains 13 residues. Germline V lookup: CDR1 SEHNR, CDR2 FQNEAQ (reference sequence). The CDR3 DNA reads as TGTGCCAGCAGCTATTTCGCAGAGGAAAAACTGTTTTTT. Protein: CASSYFAEEKLFF. The full variable domain, in which reference TRBV7-9 and TRBJ1-4 provide the parts outside the CDR3, is DTGVSQNPRHKITKRGQNVTFRCDPISEHNRLYWYRQTLGQGPEFLTYFQNEAQLEKSRLLSDRFSAERPKGSFSTLEIQRTEQGDSAMYLCASSYFAEEKLFFGSGTQLSVL.

The chain uses TRBV7-9 and TRBJ2-7, with TRBD2 identical over 11 bases. This CDR3 is built from 15 residues. The trim removed 5 bases at V and 7 bases at J, leaving 10 bases unmatched. Germline-derived CDR1 and CDR2 are SEHNR and FQNEAQ (reference sequence). As DNA, the CDR3 is TGTGCCAGCAGCCATATACTAGCGGGAGTGCGGGAGCAGTACTTC. It specifies CASSHILAGVREQYF.

CDR3 loop: CASSLWRDGTEAFF. CDR3 coding DNA: TGTGCCAGCAGCTTATGGCGCGACGGCACTGAAGCTTTCTTT. The genes are TRBV5-5 and TRBJ1-1; D uncertain. This CDR3 region has 14 residues. V was trimmed by 2 bases and J by 4 bases, leaving 12 bases between them. Germline V gene lookup returns CDR1 SGHKS and CDR2 YYEKEE (reference sequence).

V gene TRBV6-6 combines with J gene TRBJ1-6; D possibly corresponds to TRBD1 (5 bases). Trimming took off 5 bases at V and 10 bases at J, with 15 bases between the two ends. The CDR3 runs 14 residues. Looked up from germline, CDR1 is MNHNY and CDR2 is SVGAGI (reference sequence). CDR3 bases: TGTGCCAGCAGTGACCCATCGTGGGGCTCACCCCTCCACTTT. This sequence encodes CASSDPSWGSPLHF.

This CDR3 is CAISVADEQYF. The CDR3 nucleotides read TGTGCCATCAGTGTCGCCGACGAGCAGTACTTC. J is TRBJ2-5 and V is TRBV10-3; the D is unclear. The better agreement between TRBJ2-7 and the DNA end casts doubt on the J call. CDR1 is ENHRY, CDR2 SYGVKD, per germline. This CDR3 comprises 11 residues.

V usage is TRBV7-8 and J usage is TRBJ1-1; 11 bases are shared with TRBD1. Germline assignment: CDR1 SGHVS and CDR2 FQNEAQ. The CDR3 is 16 amino acids. Trimming removed 4 bases from V and 5 bases from J; junction bases left unmatched: 9. CDR3 coding DNA: TGTGCCAGCAGCTCGGACAGGGGGCGCTTGGGGACTGAAGCTTTCTTT. It encodes CASSSDRGRLGTEAFF.

This rearrangement joins TRBV5-1 to TRBJ2-4; D might be TRBD1 (8 bases). This CDR3 spans 18 amino acids. V was trimmed by 4 bases and J by 2 bases, leaving 22 bases between them. Germline-derived CDR1 and CDR2 are SGHRS and YFSETQ. DNA for the CDR3: TGCGCCAGCAGCCCATGGACAGGGAGGGACAGCCCCAAAAACATTCAGTACTTC. It is translated as CASSPWTGRDSPKNIQYF.

The CDR3 protein is CASSDGVLQHSGELFF. CDR3 sequence (DNA): TGTGCCAGCAGTGACGGTGTTCTACAACACTCGGGGGAGCTGTTTTTT. This chain links TRBV25-1 with TRBJ2-2; no firm D call. This CDR3 contains 16 residues. The V end was cut by 3 bases, the J end by 8 bases, with 19 bases between. Germline V gene data show CDR1 as MGHDK and CDR2 as SYGVNS.

This rearrangement joins TRBV27 to TRBJ1-4, with 9 nucleotides matching TRBD1. V lost 2 bases and J lost 8; bases outside the gene matches: 3. Germline V CDR1 and CDR2: MNHEY, SMNVEV (reference sequence). The CDR3 covers 14 residues. The CDR3 here is CASSLGTGREKLFF. The CDR3 nucleotides are TGTGCCAGCAGTTTAGGGACAGGGCGCGAAAAACTGTTTTTT.